This T cell receptor (beta chain) originates from a study of blood T cell repertoires in COVID-19. While infection was still active, Seattle patients were enrolled and then followed longitudinally. Study processing details: Estimation of nucleated cell counts relied on the amplification of reference gene primers. Assay used: immunoSEQ multiplex PCR; TCRdb lists only in-frame clones, some missing. V and J calls and clone size are those listed in that table; D and trimming were worked out from the DNA. This table holds around 270,000 clones, around 87% found once. Per the germline V gene, CDR1 is KGHDR and CDR2 is SFDVKD. The junction had 23 bases not matched to a gene; V was cut back by 7 bases and J by 7 bases. The CDR3 covers 18 residues.

The source is a woman aged 55 to 70 with COVID-19, enrolled during active disease. This sequence joins TRBV24-1 and TRBJ1-2; TRBD1 aligns across 7 bases. Sequencing input: peripheral blood. The DNA of the CDR3 is TGTGCCACCAGGGGACAATACAGGGGACCTTATTCGTATAGTGGCTACACCTTC. Translating it yields CATRGQYRGPYSYSGYTF.